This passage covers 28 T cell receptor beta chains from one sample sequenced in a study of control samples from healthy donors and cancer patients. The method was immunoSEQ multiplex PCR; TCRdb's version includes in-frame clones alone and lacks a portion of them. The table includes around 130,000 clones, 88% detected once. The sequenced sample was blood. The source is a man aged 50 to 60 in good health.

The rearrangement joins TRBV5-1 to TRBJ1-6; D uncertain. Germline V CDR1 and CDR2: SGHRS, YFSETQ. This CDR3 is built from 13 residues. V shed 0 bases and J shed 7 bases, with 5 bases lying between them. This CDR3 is CASSLDGNSPLHF. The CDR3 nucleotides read TGCGCCAGCAGCTTGGACGGGAATTCACCCCTCCACTTT.

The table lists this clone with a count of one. DNA for the CDR3: TGTGCCAGCAGTTCTGGGTGGGGGCTAGCGGACAATGAGCAGTTCTTC. Translated, it gives CASSSGWGLADNEQFF. The V call is TRBV7-6, the J call TRBJ2-1; D possibly corresponds to TRBD2 (7 bases). V lost 6 bases and J 5 bases, leaving 20 bases between the germline ends. This CDR3 is 16 amino acids long. Per germline, CDR1 SGHVS and CDR2 FNYEAQ.

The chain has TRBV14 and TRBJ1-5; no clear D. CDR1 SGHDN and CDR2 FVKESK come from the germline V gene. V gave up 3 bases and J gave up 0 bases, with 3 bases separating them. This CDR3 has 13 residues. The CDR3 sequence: CASSQDSNQPQHF. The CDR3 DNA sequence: TGTGCCAGCAGCCAGGATAGCAATCAGCCCCAGCATTTT.

CDR3 nucleotides: TGTGCCATCAGTGAGACCAAGGGGGGCCGGAGCTCCTACGAGCAGTACTTC. Translating it yields CAISETKGGRSSYEQYF. The chain has TRBV10-3 and TRBJ2-7, with D perhaps TRBD1 or TRBD2 (6 bases each). V was trimmed by 2 bases and J by 0 bases, leaving 17 bases between them. From germline, CDR1 is ENHRY and CDR2 SYGVKD. The CDR3 length is 17 residues.

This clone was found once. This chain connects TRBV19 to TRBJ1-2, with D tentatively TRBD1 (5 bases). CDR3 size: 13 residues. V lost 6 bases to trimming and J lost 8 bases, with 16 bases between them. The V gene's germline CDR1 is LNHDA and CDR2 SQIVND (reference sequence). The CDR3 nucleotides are TGTGCCAGTAGGAAAGACTCCGGACACGGCTACACCTTC. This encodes CASRKDSGHGYTF.

The CDR3 sequence: CASSPAFARVEQYF. CDR3 coding DNA: TGCGCCAGCAGCCCCGCCTTCGCCAGGGTCGAGCAGTACTTC. This chain joins TRBV5-1 and TRBJ2-7, with a weak D call TRBD1 (5 bases). Germline CDR1 is SGHRS and CDR2 is YFSETQ. V gave up 4 bases and J gave up 6 bases, with 17 bases separating them. This CDR3 contains 14 residues.

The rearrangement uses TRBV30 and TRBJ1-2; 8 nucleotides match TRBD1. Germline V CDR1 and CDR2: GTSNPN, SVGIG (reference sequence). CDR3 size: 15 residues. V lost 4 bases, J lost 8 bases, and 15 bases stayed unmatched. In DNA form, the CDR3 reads TGTGCCTGGACCACTCGACAGGGGCTTCCGGGGGGCTACACCTTC. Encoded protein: CAWTTRQGLPGGYTF.

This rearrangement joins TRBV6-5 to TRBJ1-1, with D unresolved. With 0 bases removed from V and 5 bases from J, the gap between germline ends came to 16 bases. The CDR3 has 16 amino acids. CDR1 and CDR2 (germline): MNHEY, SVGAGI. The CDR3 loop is CASSYSRRYGLTEAFF. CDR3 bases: TGTGCCAGCAGTTACTCGAGGCGGTACGGCCTTACTGAAGCTTTCTTT.

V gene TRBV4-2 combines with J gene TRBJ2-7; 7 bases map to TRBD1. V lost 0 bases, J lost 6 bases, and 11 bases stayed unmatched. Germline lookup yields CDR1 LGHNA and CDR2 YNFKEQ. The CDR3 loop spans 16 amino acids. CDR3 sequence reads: CASSQEPGQLGSEQYF. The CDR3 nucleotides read TGTGCCAGCAGCCAAGAACCGGGACAGCTGGGGTCCGAGCAGTACTTC.

Here the CDR3 reads CSVESPTASTNEKLFF. In DNA, the CDR3 is TGCAGCGTTGAATCTCCGACAGCCTCTACTAATGAAAAACTGTTTTTT. The J gene is TRBJ1-4, the V gene TRBV29-1; maybe TRBD1 (5 bases). CDR1 SQVTM and CDR2 ANQGSEA come from the germline V gene. The CDR3 sequence is 16 residues long. V shed 2 bases and J shed 2 bases, with 15 bases lying between them.

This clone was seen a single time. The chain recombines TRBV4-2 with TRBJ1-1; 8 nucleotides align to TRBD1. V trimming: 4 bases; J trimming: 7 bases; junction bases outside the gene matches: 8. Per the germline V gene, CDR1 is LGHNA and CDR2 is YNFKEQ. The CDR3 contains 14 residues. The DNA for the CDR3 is TGTGCCAGCAGCCCTGGGGGACAGGTGATTGAAGCTTTCTTT. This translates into CASSPGGQVIEAFF.

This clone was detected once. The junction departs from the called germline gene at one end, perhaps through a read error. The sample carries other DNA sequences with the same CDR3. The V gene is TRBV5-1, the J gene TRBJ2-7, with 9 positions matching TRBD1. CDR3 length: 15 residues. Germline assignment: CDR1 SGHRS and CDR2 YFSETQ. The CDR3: CASSLIAGGRQGGNF. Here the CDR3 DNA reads TGCGCCAGCAGCTTAATAGCTGGAGGCCGACAGGGGGGGAATTTC.

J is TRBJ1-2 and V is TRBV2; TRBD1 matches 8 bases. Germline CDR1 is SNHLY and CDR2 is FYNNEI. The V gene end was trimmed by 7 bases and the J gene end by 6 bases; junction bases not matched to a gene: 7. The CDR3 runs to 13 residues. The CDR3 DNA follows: TGTGCCAGCACCAGAGGGACAGGACATGGCTACACCTTC. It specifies CASTRGTGHGYTF.

In DNA, the CDR3 is TGCGCCAGCAGCAAGGGACAGAACACCGGGGAGCTGTTTTTT. This codes for CASSKGQNTGELFF. This chain connects TRBV5-1 to TRBJ2-2; a weak D match, TRBD1 (6 bases). Trimming left V 4 bases short and J 1 base short, with 8 bases between. Germline CDR1 reads SGHRS; CDR2 reads YFSETQ. The CDR3 is 14 residues long.

The CDR3 region has the DNA TGTGCCAGCAGCTTCTGGGGGAATGTCTACGAGCAGTACTTC. Protein product: CASSFWGNVYEQYF. The chain employs TRBV7-9 and TRBJ2-7, with D perhaps being TRBD1 or TRBD2 (5 bases each). The germline V and J ends were trimmed by 3 bases and 3 bases, with 12 bases remaining between them. Germline V CDR1 and CDR2: SEHNR, FQNEAQ (reference sequence). The CDR3 covers 14 residues.

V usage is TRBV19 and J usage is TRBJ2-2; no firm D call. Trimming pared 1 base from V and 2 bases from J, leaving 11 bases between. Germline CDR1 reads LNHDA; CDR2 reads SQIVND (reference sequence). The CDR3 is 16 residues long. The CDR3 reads CASSIVVHANTGELFF. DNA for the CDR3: TGTGCCAGTAGTATAGTGGTCCACGCTAACACCGGGGAGCTGTTTTTT.

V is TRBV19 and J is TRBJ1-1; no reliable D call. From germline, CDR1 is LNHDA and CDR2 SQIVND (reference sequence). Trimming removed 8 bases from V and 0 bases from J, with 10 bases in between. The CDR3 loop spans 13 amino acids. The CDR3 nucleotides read TGTGCCAGTCAAGGCCAGTTGAACACTGAAGCTTTCTTT. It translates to CASQGQLNTEAFF.

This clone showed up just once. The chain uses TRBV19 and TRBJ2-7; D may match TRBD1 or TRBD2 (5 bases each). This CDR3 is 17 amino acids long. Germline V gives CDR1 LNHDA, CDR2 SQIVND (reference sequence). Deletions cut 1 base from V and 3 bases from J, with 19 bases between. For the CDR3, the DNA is TGTGCCAGTAGTATAGGTGGCATGGGACCGAGGAGCTACGAGCAGTACTTC. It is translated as CASSIGGMGPRSYEQYF.

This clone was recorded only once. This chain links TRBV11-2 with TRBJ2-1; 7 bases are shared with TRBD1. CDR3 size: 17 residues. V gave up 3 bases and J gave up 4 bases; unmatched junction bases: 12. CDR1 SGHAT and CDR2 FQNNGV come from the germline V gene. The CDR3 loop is CASSFQGVLLSYNEQFF. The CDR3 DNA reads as TGTGCCAGCAGCTTCCAGGGGGTCCTACTAAGTTACAATGAGCAGTTCTTC.

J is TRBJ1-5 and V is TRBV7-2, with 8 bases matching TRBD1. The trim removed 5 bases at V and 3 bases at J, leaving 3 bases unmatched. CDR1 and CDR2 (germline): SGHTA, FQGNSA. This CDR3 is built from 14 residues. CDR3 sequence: CASSRTGPNQPQHF. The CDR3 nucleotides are TGTGCCAGCAGCCGGACAGGGCCCAATCAGCCCCAGCATTTT. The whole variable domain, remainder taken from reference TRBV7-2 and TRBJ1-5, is GAGVSQSPSNKVTEKGKDVELRCDPISGHTALYWYRQSLGQGLEFLIYFQGNSAPDKSGLPSDRFSAERTGGSVSTLTIQRTQQEDSAVYLCASSRTGPNQPQHFGDGTRLSIL.

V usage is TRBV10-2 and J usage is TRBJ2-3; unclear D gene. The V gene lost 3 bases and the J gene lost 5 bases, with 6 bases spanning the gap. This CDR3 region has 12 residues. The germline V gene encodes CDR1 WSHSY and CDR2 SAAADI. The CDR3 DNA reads TGCGCCAGCAGTGATAGTGGAGATACGCAGTATTTT. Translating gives CASSDSGDTQYF.

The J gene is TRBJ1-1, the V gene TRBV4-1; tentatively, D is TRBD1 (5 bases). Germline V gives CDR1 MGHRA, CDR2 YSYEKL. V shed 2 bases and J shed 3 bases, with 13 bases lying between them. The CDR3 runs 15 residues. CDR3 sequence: CASSQIGREYTEAFF. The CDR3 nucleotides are TGCGCCAGCAGCCAAATAGGCAGGGAATACACTGAAGCTTTCTTT.

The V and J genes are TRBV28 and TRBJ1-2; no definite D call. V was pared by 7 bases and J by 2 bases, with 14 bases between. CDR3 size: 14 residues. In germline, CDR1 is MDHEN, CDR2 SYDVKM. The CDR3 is CASNSPGGNYGYTF. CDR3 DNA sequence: TGTGCCAGCAATTCCCCCGGAGGGAACTATGGCTACACCTTC.

Here the CDR3 DNA reads TGTGCCAGCAGTGAAGAAACTCCCCGCCAGCCCCAGCATTTT. As protein: CASSEETPRQPQHF. The chain couples TRBV6-1 to TRBJ1-5; D unclear. V dropped 1 base and J dropped 7 bases, with 11 bases sitting between them. From germline, CDR1 is MNHNS and CDR2 SASEGT. CDR3 length: 14 amino acids.

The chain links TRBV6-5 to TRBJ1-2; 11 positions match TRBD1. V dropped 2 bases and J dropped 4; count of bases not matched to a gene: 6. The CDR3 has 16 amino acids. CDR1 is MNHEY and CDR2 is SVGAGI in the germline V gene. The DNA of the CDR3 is TGTGCCAGCAGTTACATCCGGACAGGGGGCGGCTATGGCTACACCTTC. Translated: CASSYIRTGGGYGYTF.

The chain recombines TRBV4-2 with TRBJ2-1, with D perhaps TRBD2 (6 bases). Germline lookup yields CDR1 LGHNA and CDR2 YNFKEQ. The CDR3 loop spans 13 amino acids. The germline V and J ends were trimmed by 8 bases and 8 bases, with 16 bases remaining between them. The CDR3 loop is CASRGTGFDEQFF. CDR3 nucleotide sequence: TGTGCCAGCCGCGGGACGGGGTTCGATGAGCAGTTCTTC.

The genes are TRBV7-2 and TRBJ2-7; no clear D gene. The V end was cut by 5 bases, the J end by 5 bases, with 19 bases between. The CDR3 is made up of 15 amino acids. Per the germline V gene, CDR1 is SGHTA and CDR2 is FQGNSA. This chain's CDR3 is CASSPTAHGWDEQYF. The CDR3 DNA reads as TGTGCCAGCAGCCCTACCGCGCACGGTTGGGACGAGCAGTACTTC.

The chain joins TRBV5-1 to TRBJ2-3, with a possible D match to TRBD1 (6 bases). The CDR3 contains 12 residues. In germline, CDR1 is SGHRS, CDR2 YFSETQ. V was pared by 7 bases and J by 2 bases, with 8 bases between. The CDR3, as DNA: TGCGCCAGCTCAGGGGACACAGATACGCAGTATTTT. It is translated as CASSGDTDTQYF.